The present T cell receptor (beta chain) was sequenced within a study of blood T cells in healthy people across ages (dated by TCRdb to about 2015). About the full investigation: Template switching captured roughly one uniquely barcoded TCR beta cDNA molecule per two T cells in model experiments. The study measured age-related changes in TCR beta repertoire diversity using deep sequencing normalized with unique cDNA molecular identifiers. Donors were grouped into four age groups: young (average roughly 16 years), middle-aged (about 40), aged (about 59) and long-lived (approximately 75). Donors of different ages were randomly distributed across sequencing lanes to avoid experimental bias. Two additional independent replicas of 1 million unique cDNA reads from the same blood draw were analyzed for two donors (one aged 18 to 29 and one aged 80 or older). Beyond this particular receptor, the publication reports: There was a strong correlation between observed TCR beta diversity and the percentage of naive T cells measured by flow cytometry. Estimates of total diversity from one million sequenced T cells were regarded as lower bounds and underestimates. Since profiling was done on bulk unsorted PBMCs, naive and antigen-experienced compartments could not be conclusively compared. The long-lived group showed more naive CD4+ T cells, fewer expanded clones and increased TCR diversity than the aged group, suggesting age selection. Because the CMV infection status of the donors was unknown, age-related changes in expanded clonotypes may potentially have been confounded. Observed TCR beta diversity per million T cells fell roughly linearly with age, and a significant reduction was already apparent by age roughly 40.

Systemically healthy Caucasian individuals from Russia, some 36 in total and aged roughly 6 to 95 years, were included as donors. Each donor gave about 9.2 milliliters of peripheral blood, drawn into EDTA-treated Vacutainer tubes. Ficoll-Paque density-gradient centrifugation was used to isolate PBMCs, with at least 6 million obtained per sample. Trizol reagent was used to extract total RNA from PBMCs, with at least 6 micrograms per sample. The percentages of naive CD45RAhigh/CD27high T cells were determined by flow cytometry on a PBMC aliquot from every donor. CDR1 and CDR2 are read off the germline V gene as ENHRY and SYGVKD. The CDR3 has 16 amino acids, counting the end cysteine and phenylalanine. The sequence is cut down to CDR3 DNA, 48 bases in frame from base 1. The V end gives up 4 bases and the J end 6 bases, leaving 7 bases in the junction not matched to a gene. Libraries were prepared through 5' RACE. The sequencing machine was an Illumina HiSeq 2500. A second PCR of roughly 6 to 12 cycles was run with a J-beta primer mix and a sample-barcoded 5' primer. Each TCR beta cDNA molecule received a unique molecular identifier from a template-switch 5' adaptor carrying 12 random nucleotides. Each sample yielded at least 2.5 million CDR3-containing paired-end reads. First-strand cDNA was synthesized from all RNA with the Mint cDNA synthesis kit, primed by a TRBC-specific oligonucleotide. All cDNA was treated with uracil-DNA glycosylase and then went through a first 18-cycle PCR with the universal primers M1SS and BC2_uni_R. The original pipeline was this. For normalization, 1 million high-quality reads, each with a distinct molecular identifier, were randomly selected from each sample. Reads sharing molecular identifiers were discarded rather than binned into consensus sequences. MiTCR, set to a Q25 quality threshold and the strictest error-elimination algorithm, was used for CDR3 identification, clonotype clustering and error correction. Lower-bound total TCR beta diversity was estimated with a nonparametric unseen species model using Euler transformation. The public reads were reprocessed in TCRdb via fastp at Q25 and MiXCR, keeping in-frame beta chains. CDR3 protein duplicates are merged, each entry listing the most common genes and DNA. The V and J calls were determined by TCRdb, not by the authors. This sample holds more than 1,400,000 distinct CDR3 sequences; 35% to 45% were observed only once. Roughly 7.7% of the sample belongs to the ten largest clones.

Note on this clonotype: Its antigen remains undetermined. Base qualities are not recorded, but no much larger clone differs from it by a single base.

This receptor chain uses TRBV10-3 and TRBJ2-2, with TRBD1 matching 11 junction bases. The clonotype was recovered from a woman under 30 in good health. Sequenced material: blood. The DNA sequence is given as TGTGCCATCAGTGTATCCGGGACAGGGGGGTCCGGGGAGCTGTTTTTT. Its translation reads: CAISVSGTGGSGELFF.